This TCR beta chain was identified during a study of blood T cells in healthy people across ages. Then a second PCR, running about 6 to 11 cycles, was carried out with a sample-barcoded 5' primer and a J-beta primer mix. Each cDNA molecule was tagged by a template-switch adaptor that had 12 random nucleotides. TCRdb reanalysed the 5' RACE reads using MiXCR and keeps one entry per CDR3 protein. Among just over 800,000 distinct CDR3 sequences, around 62% were seen once, and the ten largest hold 25% to 30%. CDR1 SGHRS and CDR2 YFSETQ come from the germline V gene. V was pared by 4 bases and J by 2 bases, with 11 bases of the junction left unmatched. The CDR3 consists of 17 residues. Sample donors were healthy Caucasian individuals that came from Russia, aged 6 to 90.

This sequence was found in a man younger than 45 in good health. Sequencing input: blood. This rearrangement joins TRBV5-1 to TRBJ2-3; 9 positions agree with TRBD2. For the CDR3, the DNA is TGCGCCAGCAGCGCAACGACTGGCGGGGGGGTCACAGATACGCAGTATTTT. Amino acid sequence: CASSATTGGGVTDTQYF.